The 10 T cell receptor beta chains reported below all come from one sample, sequenced in a study of CD8+ T cells in alopecia areata (dated by TCRdb to the late 2010s). The treatment or condition label for this specimen denotes: oral pan-JAK inhibitor, 5-10 mg twice daily. Receptors were amplified or captured by the immunoSEQ multiplex PCR assay. RNA was extracted from all samples and reverse transcribed into cDNA, which served as template for TCR sequencing. TCRdb limited this immuneACCESS table to in-frame rearrangements with V and J called. A share of clones is missing; checked studies link under half to unresolved V genes, and the rest is unexplained. The sample records about 250,000 clones, 60% of which are singletons. In total, the top ten clones hold about 0.89% of the sample. The sequencing used CD4+ T cells sorted from blood, collected around week 52, from a patient treated with tofacitinib. The receptors come from a human donor with alopecia areata.

The genes are TRBV29-1 and TRBJ1-6; TRBD1 might be the D (6 bases). This CDR3 comprises 13 residues. Germline V CDR1 and CDR2: SQVTM, ANQGSEA. V was cut by 4 bases and J by 15 bases, with 19 bases left in between. The CDR3 here is CSVAEGTGHILHF. The DNA for the CDR3 is TGCAGCGTTGCGGAGGGGACGGGACACATCCTCCACTTT. Variable domain in full (rest from reference TRBV29-1 and TRBJ1-6): SAVISQKPSRDICQRGTSLTIQCQVDSQVTMMFWYRQQPGQSLTLIATANQGSEATYESGFVIDKFPISRPNLTFSTLTVSNMSPEDSSIYLCSVAEGTGHILHFGNGTRLTVT.

The rearrangement links TRBV6-6 to TRBJ2-5; D not resolved. The germline CDR1 and CDR2 sequences are MNHNY and SVGAGI (reference sequence). The V and J ends lost 5 bases and 5 bases respectively, with 18 bases between them. There are 15 residues in the CDR3. The CDR3 DNA reads as TGTGCCAGCAGTGATCAGCGCCCGGCTGGGGAGACCCAGTACTTC. It encodes CASSDQRPAGETQYF.

This sequence joins TRBV5-1 and TRBJ2-1; D call uncertain. V was pared by 4 bases and J by 6 bases, with 11 bases between. Germline CDR1 and CDR2: SGHRS and YFSETQ. This CDR3 has 13 residues. CDR3 nucleotides: TGCGCCAGCAGCCGTGACTCGATCAATGAGCAGTTCTTC. Protein sequence: CASSRDSINEQFF.

V is TRBV10-3 and J is TRBJ1-1; 7 nucleotides agree with TRBD1. Trimming cost V 7 bases and J 7 bases; bases outside gene matches: 9. The CDR3 extends over 13 amino acids. Germline CDR1 and CDR2: ENHRY and SYGVKD. The CDR3 spells CAITKTGLGEAFF. CDR3 nucleotides: TGTGCCATCACCAAGACAGGGTTGGGTGAAGCTTTCTTT.

This clone has only a few counts. The V and J genes are TRBV7-2 and TRBJ2-2; 8 bases line up with TRBD2. The CDR3 is 14 amino acids. V shed 6 bases, J shed 4 bases, and the junction held 4 bases outside the gene matches. Germline-derived CDR1 and CDR2 are SGHTA and FQGNSA. The CDR3 loop reads CASSGLAGTGELFF. CDR3 bases: TGTGCCAGCAGTGGCCTAGCGGGCACCGGGGAGCTGTTTTTT.

The chain uses TRBV20-1 and TRBJ2-1; D is undetermined. The V and J ends lost 5 bases and 3 bases respectively, with 5 bases between them. The CDR3 length is 11 residues. The V gene's germline CDR1 is DFQATT and CDR2 SNEGSKA (reference sequence). The CDR3 bases are TGCAGTGCTCTCTACTACAATGAGCAGTTCTTC. Translated, it gives CSALYYNEQFF.

The CDR3 spells CASSGTGANVLTF. Here the CDR3 DNA reads TGTGCCAGCAGTGGCACAGGGGCCAACGTCCTGACTTTC. This chain links TRBV25-1 with TRBJ2-6; no reliable D call. The ends were cut back, 4 bases at V and 4 bases at J, with 5 bases in the middle. This CDR3 region has 13 residues. CDR1 MGHDK and CDR2 SYGVNS come from the germline V gene.

This rearrangement joins TRBV10-3 to TRBJ2-5; D uncertain. CDR3 length: 14 residues. Germline CDR1 is ENHRY and CDR2 is SYGVKD. The ends were cut back, 4 bases at V and 2 bases at J, with 11 bases in the middle. CDR3 sequence (DNA): TGTGCCATCAGTGTGGCAGGCAATCAAGAGACCCAGTACTTC. This gives the protein CAISVAGNQETQYF.

J is TRBJ1-1 and V is TRBV9, with D possibly being TRBD1 (6 bases). The germline gives CDR1 SGDLS, CDR2 YYNGEE. The CDR3 sequence is 14 residues long. Between the trimmed V and J ends, which lost 4 bases and 2 bases, there was a span of 12 bases. The chain's CDR3 is CASSSRTDNTEAFF. The CDR3 DNA reads TGTGCCAGCAGCTCCCGGACAGACAACACTGAAGCTTTCTTT. Combining the CDR3 with reference TRBV9 and TRBJ1-1 gives the whole variable domain DSGVTQTPKHLITATGQRVTLRCSPRSGDLSVYWYQQSLDQGLQFLIQYYNGEERAKGNILERFSAQQFPDLHSELNLSSLELGDSALYFCASSSRTDNTEAFFGQGTRLTVV.

The chain couples TRBV27 to TRBJ1-6; the D gene is possibly TRBD1 (5 bases). The V gene's germline CDR1 is MNHEY and CDR2 SMNVEV (reference sequence). V was pared by 5 bases and J by 7 bases, with 6 bases between. The CDR3 covers 12 residues. The CDR3 nucleotides are TGTGCCAGCAGTGAGGGGAATTCACCCCTCCACTTT. Its translation is CASSEGNSPLHF.